Detailed here is one T cell receptor beta chain. This CDR3 is built from 14 residues. Profiling relied on immunoSEQ multiplex PCR, and the TCRdb table lists in-frame clones only, not all of them. The sample has roughly 48,000 clones; over 85% are singletons. The data were taken from a study of T cell changes during pregnancy in multiple sclerosis. The material sequenced was CD4+ T cells from peripheral blood mononuclear cells, taken in the first trimester of pregnancy. V is TRBV12-2 and J is TRBJ2-7; the table's D call TRBD1 went unverified against the DNA. TRBV12-2 is shown as a pseudogene. This receptor was obtained from a female donor with multiple sclerosis, enrolled in a pregnancy study. The CDR3 protein is CASRSRNRTYEQYF. CDR3 sequence (DNA): TGTGCAAGTCGCTCCAGGAACAGAACGTACGAGCAGTACTTC.